Listed below are T cell receptor beta chains from one sample, sequenced in a study of glioma-infiltrating T cells after dendritic cell vaccination. The protocol was immunoSEQ multiplex PCR, while the TCRdb copy is restricted to in-frame clones and leaves out a portion. Among some 110,000 clones listed, 90% were seen once. Specimen: blood, collected after dendritic cell vaccination. All receptors come from a human donor with glioblastoma. CDR3s include the opening cysteine and the closing phenylalanine or tryptophan. Fields, in order: clone size, CDR3 length, D gene, V gene, J gene, CDR3 DNA, CDR3 protein. A D gene is named only where the DNA matches it firmly. Expanded clones are given a class, and other clones once, few, many or no size at all.

.	15	TRBD1	TRBV27	TRBJ1-1	TGTGCCAGCAGTCACAGGGGGCATTGGAACACTGAAGCTTTCTTT	CASSHRGHWNTEAFF
.	14	TRBD1	TRBV10-1	TRBJ2-7	TGCGCCAGCAGTGGGGGGACAGACAGGGGGGAGCAGTACTTC	CASSGGTDRGEQYF
.	15	.	TRBV9	TRBJ2-3	TGTGCCAGCAGCGCAGGGGCTCGAAGCACAGATACGCAGTATTTT	CASSAGARSTDTQYF
.	19	.	TRBV15	TRBJ2-3	TGTGCCACCAGCAGAGCCACTAACCCCCATTCGACAGGCACAGATACGCAGTATTTT	CATSRATNPHSTGTDTQYF
.	13	.	TRBV2	TRBJ2-7	TGTGCCAGCAGGAACAGGGGGGGCTACGAGCAGTACTTC	CASRNRGGYEQYF
.	11	TRBD2	TRBV20-1	TRBJ2-7	TGCAGTGCCGCGGCGCGGGAGGGGCAGTACTTC	CSAAAREGQYF
.	13	.	TRBV2	TRBJ2-2	TGTGCCAGCAGTGAGTGGAGGTCCGGGGAGCTGTTTTTT	CASSEWRSGELFF
.	15	.	TRBV6-6	TRBJ2-7	TGTGCCAGCACCCTTGGGGCTTCGAGCTCCTACGAGCAGTACTTC	CASTLGASSSYEQYF
.	14	.	TRBV18	TRBJ1-2	TGTGCCAGCTCACCGGACATCACTAACTATGGCTACACCTTC	CASSPDITNYGYTF
once	15	.	TRBV5-1	TRBJ2-5	TGCGCCAGCAGCCGTGGTTCTAGTTTCCAAGAGACCCAGTACTTC	CASSRGSSFQETQYF
once	16	.	TRBV5-5	TRBJ1-1	TGTGCCAGCAGCACCCCTTGGGCGGGCATGAACACTGAAGCTTTCTTT	CASSTPWAGMNTEAFF
.	15	TRBD2	TRBV9	TRBJ2-3	TGTGCCAGCAGCCCCTACCGGGACTACGTAGATACGCAGTATTTT	CASSPYRDYVDTQYF
.	15	.	TRBV19	TRBJ1-1	TGTGCCAGTAGTATCGGGAGGATCTCCGCCACTGAAGCTTTCTTT	CASSIGRISATEAFF
.	15	.	TRBV19	TRBJ2-7	TGTGCCAGTAGTATAGAGGTGGGACAATCCTACGAGCAGTACTTC	CASSIEVGQSYEQYF
.	15	.	TRBV9	TRBJ2-7	TGTGCCAGCAGCCCCCGACAGGAAACTTCCTACGAGCAGTACTTC	CASSPRQETSYEQYF
.	16	TRBD1	TRBV5-4	TRBJ1-6	TGTGCCAGCAACCGGGACAGGGGTGCCTATAATTCCCCCCTCCACTTT	CASNRDRGAYNSPLHF
.	15	TRBD1	TRBV9	TRBJ1-4	TGTGCCAGCAGCAAAGACGGGACAGGGAATGAAAAACTGTTTTTT	CASSKDGTGNEKLFF